This T cell receptor (beta chain) emerged from a study of blood T cell repertoires in COVID-19. Study-wide background: COVID-19 samples from acute and convalescent phases originated in the United States, Italy and Spain. The analysed material was cDNA or gDNA that came from T cells, B-cell-depleted T cells, or PBMCs.

In the source study's methods: The authors estimated nucleated cell counts from reference gene primer amplification. TCRdb's table, derived via immunoSEQ multiplex PCR, lists solely in-frame clones and lacks some. Clone size and the V and J calls come from that table; the DNA yielded D and trimming. The sample has approximately 210,000 clones, 85% to 90% seen once; the top ten hold 0.65% to 0.95%. Trimming removed 7 bases from V and 4 bases from J; junction bases left unmatched: 7. Germline CDR1 and CDR2: SQVTM and ANQGSEA. The CDR3 has 14 amino acids. This chain links TRBV29-1 with TRBJ2-2; 9 positions agree with TRBD1. This clonotype originated in a woman in her seventies with acute or convalescent COVID-19. Sequencing used peripheral blood. CDR3 sequence reads: CSAKGQGGTGELFF. The CDR3 nucleotides read TGCAGCGCTAAGGGACAGGGCGGCACCGGGGAGCTGTTTTTT.